The 18 T cell receptor beta chains below come from one sample, sequenced in a study of neoadjuvant anti-PD-1 for oral cavity cancer. Time point given: after neoadjuvant nivolumab, at surgical resection. Libraries were prepared by immunoSEQ multiplex PCR; TCRdb keeps only in-frame clonotypes and omits some of them. The sample records 55,000 to 80,000 clones, roughly nine tenths being singletons. The sequencing used PBMCs, collected after nivolumab (anti-PD-1) treatment. The receptors shown here come from a person between 35 and 79 years old with oral cavity squamous cell carcinoma.

The chain couples TRBV5-1 to TRBJ2-2, with 8 bases aligning to TRBD2. Trimming took 4 bases from V and 1 from J; bases not matched to a gene: 6. Germline values: CDR1 SGHRS, CDR2 YFSETQ. The CDR3 runs to 16 residues. CDR3 bases: TGCGCCAGCAGCCCCGGGGGGGGCCTGAACACCGGGGAGCTGTTTTTT. Amino acids: CASSPGGGLNTGELFF.

A single count supports this clone. The chain joins TRBV9 to TRBJ2-7; D not resolved. The V and J ends lost 3 bases and 2 bases respectively, with 12 bases between them. Looked up from germline, CDR1 is SGDLS and CDR2 is YYNGEE. This CDR3 spans 14 amino acids. The CDR3: CASSEDTFPYEQYF. In DNA, the CDR3 is TGTGCCAGCAGCGAAGACACGTTTCCCTACGAGCAGTACTTC.

This rearrangement joins TRBV7-3 to TRBJ2-2; D uncertain. Per the germline V gene, CDR1 is SGHTA and CDR2 is FQGTGA. Trimming removed 3 bases at V and 8 bases at J, with 7 bases between. CDR3 size: 12 residues. This CDR3 reads CASSFSEGELFF. The CDR3 DNA reads TGTGCCAGCAGCTTTTCCGAGGGGGAGCTGTTTTTT.

The chain recombines TRBV7-3 with TRBJ1-6, with TRBD1 as a possible D gene (5 bases). Germline-derived CDR1 and CDR2 are SGHTA and FQGTGA. The CDR3 length is 15 residues. Trimming left V 5 bases short and J 7 bases short, with 15 bases between. Written as DNA, the CDR3 is TGTGCCAGCAGCGCCGCGGCTGCAGGGAATTCACCCCTCCACTTT. This codes for CASSAAAAGNSPLHF.

The J gene is TRBJ2-5, the V gene TRBV7-9, with unresolved D. The CDR3 is 16 residues long. V was clipped by 1 base and J by 3 bases, with 15 bases between them. Germline V CDR1 and CDR2: SEHNR, FQNEAQ (reference sequence). For the CDR3, the DNA is TGTGCCAGCAGCTTAGGGTTGGCACCCAAGGAAGAGACCCAGTACTTC. Amino acids: CASSLGLAPKEETQYF.

V and J are TRBV7-9 and TRBJ2-7; perhaps TRBD2 as D (6 bases). The CDR3 has 16 amino acids. V gave up 0 bases and J gave up 4 bases, with 16 bases separating them. Germline CDR1 reads SEHNR; CDR2 reads FQNEAQ (reference sequence). The CDR3 loop reads CASSLARAGLIYEQYF. The DNA for the CDR3 is TGTGCCAGCAGCTTAGCCCGGGCGGGGTTAATTTACGAGCAGTACTTC. The full variable domain, in which reference TRBV7-9 and TRBJ2-7 provide the parts outside the CDR3, is DTGVSQNPRHKITKRGQNVTFRCDPISEHNRLYWYRQTLGQGPEFLTYFQNEAQLEKSRLLSDRFSAERPKGSFSTLEIQRTEQGDSAMYLCASSLARAGLIYEQYFGPGTRLTVT.

The chain links TRBV5-1 to TRBJ2-7, with TRBD1 identical over 9 bases. V shed 5 bases and J 5 bases; nucleotides not matched to a gene: 14. The V gene's germline CDR1 is SGHRS and CDR2 YFSETQ. The length of the CDR3 is 16 residues. This CDR3 reads CASSSLPGTGSNEQYF. Here the CDR3 DNA reads TGCGCCAGCAGTTCTCTACCCGGGACAGGGTCGAACGAGCAGTACTTC.

V gene TRBV28 combines with J gene TRBJ1-1; tentatively, D is TRBD1 (6 bases). V gave up 8 bases and J gave up 0 bases, with 22 bases separating them. Germline values: CDR1 MDHEN, CDR2 SYDVKM. The CDR3 has 17 residues. The CDR3 region is CASGSPGHQFMNTEAFF. In DNA form, the CDR3 reads TGTGCCAGCGGATCTCCGGGACACCAGTTCATGAACACTGAAGCTTTCTTT.

This sequence joins TRBV2 and TRBJ2-1; D tentatively fits TRBD1 or TRBD2 (5 bases each). In germline, CDR1 is SNHLY, CDR2 FYNNEI. The CDR3 runs 14 residues. V was shortened by 5 bases and J by 8 bases, with 16 bases between the two germline ends. The CDR3 reads CASSPFGGRDEQFF. In nucleotides, the CDR3 is TGTGCCAGCAGTCCCTTTGGGGGACGGGATGAGCAGTTCTTC. The full variable domain, rest sourced from reference TRBV2 and TRBJ2-1, is EPEVTQTPSHQVTQMGQEVILRCVPISNHLYFYWYRQILGQKVEFLVSFYNNEISEKSEIFDDQFSVERPDGSNFTLKIRSTKLEDSAMYFCASSPFGGRDEQFFGPGTRLTVL.

This chain connects TRBV28 to TRBJ2-7, with D maybe TRBD2 (5 bases). CDR1 MDHEN and CDR2 SYDVKM come from the germline V gene. Trimming took 2 bases from V and 4 from J, leaving 15 bases between them. The CDR3 contains 15 residues. The CDR3 coding sequence is TGTGCCAGCAGTTTAGTTCGGATAGGGAGATACGAGCAGTACTTC. As protein: CASSLVRIGRYEQYF.

This clone appeared a few times. This CDR3 reads CASSLLGGGLNTEAFF. CDR3 DNA sequence: TGTGCCAGCAGTTTATTAGGGGGGGGGTTGAACACTGAAGCTTTCTTT. V gene TRBV27 combines with J gene TRBJ1-1; tentative D call: TRBD1 (6 bases). Germline CDR1 reads MNHEY; CDR2 reads SMNVEV (reference sequence). The CDR3 has 16 amino acids. V was shortened by 1 base and J by 0 bases, with 12 bases between the two germline ends.

This chain links TRBV9 with TRBJ1-1; TRBD1 aligns across 9 bases. Trimming at V came to 4 bases and at J to 1 base, leaving 2 bases not matched to a gene. In germline, CDR1 is SGDLS, CDR2 YYNGEE. The CDR3 runs 14 residues. The CDR3 protein is CASSQGQGNTEAFF. CDR3 nucleotide sequence: TGTGCCAGCAGCCAGGGACAGGGGAACACTGAAGCTTTCTTT.

This clone was picked up one time. The J gene is TRBJ2-7, the V gene TRBV28, with TRBD2 matching 8 bases. This CDR3 spans 15 amino acids. Germline CDR1 and CDR2: MDHEN and SYDVKM. The V segment lost 6 bases and the J segment 3 bases; nucleotides outside the gene matches: 10. DNA of the CDR3: TGTGCCAGCAGCCCCCCCCAAGCGGGGGTCTACGAGCAGTACTTC. Its translation: CASSPPQAGVYEQYF. Looking up the rest from reference TRBV28 and TRBJ2-7 gives the full variable domain: DVKVTQSSRYLVKRTGEKVFLECVQDMDHENMFWYRQDPGLGLRLIYFSYDVKMKEKGDIPEGYSVSREKKERFSLILESASTNQTSMYLCASSPPQAGVYEQYFGPGTRLTVT.

V is TRBV7-2 and J is TRBJ1-1; TRBD1 is a possible D gene (5 bases). Between the trimmed V and J ends, which lost 11 bases and 1 base, there was a span of 23 bases. The CDR3 is 16 residues long. Germline CDR1 is SGHTA and CDR2 is FQGNSA. The CDR3 DNA sequence: TGTGCCTATCGGGGGGTCGGTGGCACAGCGAACACTGAAGCTTTCTTT. This codes for CAYRGVGGTANTEAFF.

The genes are TRBV5-5 and TRBJ1-4; unclear D gene. This CDR3 is built from 13 residues. Germline CDR1 reads SGHKS; CDR2 reads YYEKEE (reference sequence). Trimming shortened V by 2 bases and J by 7 bases, and 9 bases separated the two germline ends. The DNA for the CDR3 is TGTGCCAGCAGCTTAGGACGCGTTGAAAAACTGTTTTTT. Amino acids: CASSLGRVEKLFF.

The genes are TRBV2 and TRBJ2-3, with D possibly being TRBD2 (6 bases). The CDR3 is 15 amino acids. CDR1 and CDR2 (germline): SNHLY, FYNNEI. Trimming stripped 2 bases from V and 0 bases from J, with 9 bases between. DNA for the CDR3: TGTGCCAGCAGTGAAAGGCGGGACAGCACAGATACGCAGTATTTT. Protein sequence: CASSERRDSTDTQYF.

This sequence joins TRBV13 and TRBJ2-3, with D perhaps TRBD2 (5 bases). V shed 2 bases and J shed 5 bases, with 11 bases lying between them. Germline values: CDR1 PRHDT, CDR2 FYEKMQ (reference sequence). The CDR3 is 14 amino acids. The CDR3 DNA follows: TGTGCCAGCAGCTTATCCTTGACTAAAGATACGCAGTATTTT. Encoded protein: CASSLSLTKDTQYF.

The rearrangement uses TRBV6-1 and TRBJ2-7, with 10 bases lining up with TRBD2. V shed 5 bases and J 4 bases; nucleotides not matched to a gene: 5. This CDR3 has 14 amino acids. CDR1 and CDR2 (germline): MNHNS, SASEGT. The CDR3 coding sequence is TGTGCCAGCAGTTTCAGCGGGAGGGGATACGAGCAGTACTTC. Protein sequence: CASSFSGRGYEQYF.